A single TCR beta chain is shown here with its context. The assay was immunoSEQ multiplex PCR, and TCRdb's table has in-frame clones only and misses some. The table lists some 69,000 clones, about nine tenths of them singletons, with approximately 0.5% in the top ten. Samples of blood were obtained at baseline, on cycle 4 day 1, and on cycle 7 day 1. The record originates from a study of OX40 agonist ivuxolimab in advanced cancers. Study as a whole: Treatment of patients was with ivuxolimab, an agonistic anti-OX40 (CD134) antibody. Three patients, one with hepatocellular carcinoma and two with cutaneous melanoma, responded partially.

The starting material was CD4+ or CD8+ T cells sorted from blood, obtained in a trial of the OX40 agonist ivuxolimab. This TCR was sampled from an adult with an advanced solid tumor such as melanoma, head and neck, liver or kidney cancer.

This chain's CDR3 is CASRNVGQGGTQYF. In DNA, the CDR3 is TGTGCCAGCAGAAACGTAGGGCAGGGGGGGACCCAGTACTTC. V is TRBV6-5 and J is TRBJ2-5; weak D call: TRBD1 (7 bases). The V gene's germline CDR1 is MNHEY and CDR2 SVGAGI. Trimming took 6 bases from V and 7 from J, leaving 18 bases between them. CDR3 length equals 14 residues.